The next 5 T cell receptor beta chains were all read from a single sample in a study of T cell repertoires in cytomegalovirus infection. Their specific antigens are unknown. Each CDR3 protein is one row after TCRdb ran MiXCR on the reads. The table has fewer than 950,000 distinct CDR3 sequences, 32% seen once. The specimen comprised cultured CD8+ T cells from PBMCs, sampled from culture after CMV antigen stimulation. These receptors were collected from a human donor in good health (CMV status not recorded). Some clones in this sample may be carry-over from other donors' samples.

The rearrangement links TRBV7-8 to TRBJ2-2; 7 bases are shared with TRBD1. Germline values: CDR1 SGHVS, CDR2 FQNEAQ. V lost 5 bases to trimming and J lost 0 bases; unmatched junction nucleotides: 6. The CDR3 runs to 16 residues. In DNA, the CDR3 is TGTGCCAGCAGCCCACACAGGGGAACGAACACCGGGGAGCTGTTTTTT. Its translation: CASSPHRGTNTGELFF.

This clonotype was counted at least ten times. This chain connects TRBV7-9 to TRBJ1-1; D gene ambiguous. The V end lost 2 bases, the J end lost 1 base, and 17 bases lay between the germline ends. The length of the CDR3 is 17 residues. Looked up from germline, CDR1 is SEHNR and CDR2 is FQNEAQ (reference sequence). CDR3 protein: CASSLRAREDRNTEAFF. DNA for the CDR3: TGTGCCAGCAGCTTACGGGCGAGGGAAGATAGGAACACTGAAGCTTTCTTT.

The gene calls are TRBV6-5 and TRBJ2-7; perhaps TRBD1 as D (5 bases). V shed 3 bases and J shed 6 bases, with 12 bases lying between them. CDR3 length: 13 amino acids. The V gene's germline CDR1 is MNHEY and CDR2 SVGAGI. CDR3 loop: CASSYYGTGEQYF. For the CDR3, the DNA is TGTGCCAGCAGTTATTACGGAACAGGCGAGCAGTACTTC.

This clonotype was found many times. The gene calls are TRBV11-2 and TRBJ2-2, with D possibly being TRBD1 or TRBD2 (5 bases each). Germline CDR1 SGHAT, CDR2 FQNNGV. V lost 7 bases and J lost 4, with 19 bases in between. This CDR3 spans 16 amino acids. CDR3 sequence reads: CASTPSEGPTTGELFF. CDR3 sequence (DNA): TGTGCCAGCACCCCCTCAGAGGGGCCGACCACCGGGGAGCTGTTTTTT. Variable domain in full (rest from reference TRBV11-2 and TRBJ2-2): EAGVAQSPRYKIIEKRQSVAFWCNPISGHATLYWYQQILGQGPKLLIQFQNNGVVDDSQLPKDRFSAERLKGVDSTLKIQPAKLEDSAVYLCASTPSEGPTTGELFFGEGSRLTVL.

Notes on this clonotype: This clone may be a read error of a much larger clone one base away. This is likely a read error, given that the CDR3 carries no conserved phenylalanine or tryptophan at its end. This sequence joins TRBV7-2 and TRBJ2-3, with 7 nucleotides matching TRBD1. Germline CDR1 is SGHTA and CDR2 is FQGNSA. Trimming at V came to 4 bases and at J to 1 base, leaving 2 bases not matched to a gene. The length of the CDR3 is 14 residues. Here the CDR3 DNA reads TGTGCCAGCAGCTGGACAGGTGGCACAGATACGCAGTATTCT. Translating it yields CASSWTGGTDTQYS.